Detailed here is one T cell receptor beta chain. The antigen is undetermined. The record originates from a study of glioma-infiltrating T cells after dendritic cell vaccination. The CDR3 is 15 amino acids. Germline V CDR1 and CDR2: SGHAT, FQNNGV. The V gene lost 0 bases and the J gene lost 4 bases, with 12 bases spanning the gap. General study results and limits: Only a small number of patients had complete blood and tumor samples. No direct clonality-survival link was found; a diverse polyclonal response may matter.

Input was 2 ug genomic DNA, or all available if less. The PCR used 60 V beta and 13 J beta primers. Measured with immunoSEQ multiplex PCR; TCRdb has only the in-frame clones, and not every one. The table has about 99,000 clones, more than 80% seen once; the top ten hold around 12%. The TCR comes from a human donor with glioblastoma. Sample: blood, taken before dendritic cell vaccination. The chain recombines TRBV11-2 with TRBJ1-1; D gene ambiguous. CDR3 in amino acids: CASSLDSVSGTEAFF. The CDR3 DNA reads TGTGCCAGCAGCTTAGATTCCGTGTCGGGCACTGAAGCTTTCTTT.